These 5 T cell receptor beta chains share one sample of origin, sequenced in a study of blood T cell repertoires in COVID-19. Using immunoSEQ multiplex PCR, the repertoire was profiled, and TCRdb retains in-frame clones only, with some absent. Of approximately 190,000 clones in the sample, approximately 90% were seen once. Sequencing was carried out using peripheral blood. Receptors originate from a man in his fifties or sixties with acute or convalescent COVID-19.

This chain links TRBV19 with TRBJ2-6, with D hard to call. The CDR3 covers 16 residues. Germline assignment: CDR1 LNHDA and CDR2 SQIVND (reference sequence). With 5 bases removed from V and 1 base from J, the gap between germline ends came to 12 bases. DNA for the CDR3: TGTGCCAGTAGTGCACACACCAATTCTGGGGCCAACGTCCTGACTTTC. Translation gives CASSAHTNSGANVLTF.

This CDR3 reads CAISGVSGGSNTGELFF. The CDR3 nucleotides are TGTGCCATCAGTGGGGTGTCGGGGGGGTCGAACACCGGGGAGCTGTTTTTT. V usage is TRBV10-3 and J usage is TRBJ2-2; 8 bases align to TRBD2. V shed 4 bases, J shed 0 bases, and the junction held 7 bases outside the gene matches. CDR1 and CDR2 (germline): ENHRY, SYGVKD. The CDR3 has 17 amino acids.

A word on this clone: Within the sample, other DNA sequences also encode this same CDR3. The genes are TRBV18 and TRBJ2-3; no reliable D call. Germline V gene sequence: CDR1 KGHSH, CDR2 LQKENI. Between the trimmed V and J ends, which lost 2 bases and 0 bases, there was a span of 6 bases. The length of the CDR3 is 14 residues. The CDR3: CASSPGQSTDTQYF. CDR3 coding DNA: TGTGCCAGCTCACCAGGGCAGAGCACAGATACGCAGTATTTT.

The chain combines TRBV6-1 with TRBJ2-2; TRBD2 matches 7 bases. CDR3 length: 18 residues. Trimming took 2 bases from V and 0 from J; bases not matched to a gene: 9. In germline, CDR1 is MNHNS, CDR2 SASEGT. DNA of the CDR3: TGTGCCAGCAGTGAAATTTTAGGGGCGGGGGCGAACACCGGGGAGCTGTTTTTT. Encoded protein: CASSEILGAGANTGELFF.

V and J are TRBV4-3 and TRBJ2-6; no firm D call. Germline CDR1 LGHNA, CDR2 YSLEER. Trimming removed 2 bases at V and 4 bases at J, with 12 bases between. The CDR3 length is 16 residues. CDR3 nucleotides: TGCGCCAGCAGCCAACTCGGAGCTCGCGGGGCCAACGTCCTGACTTTC. Translation: CASSQLGARGANVLTF.